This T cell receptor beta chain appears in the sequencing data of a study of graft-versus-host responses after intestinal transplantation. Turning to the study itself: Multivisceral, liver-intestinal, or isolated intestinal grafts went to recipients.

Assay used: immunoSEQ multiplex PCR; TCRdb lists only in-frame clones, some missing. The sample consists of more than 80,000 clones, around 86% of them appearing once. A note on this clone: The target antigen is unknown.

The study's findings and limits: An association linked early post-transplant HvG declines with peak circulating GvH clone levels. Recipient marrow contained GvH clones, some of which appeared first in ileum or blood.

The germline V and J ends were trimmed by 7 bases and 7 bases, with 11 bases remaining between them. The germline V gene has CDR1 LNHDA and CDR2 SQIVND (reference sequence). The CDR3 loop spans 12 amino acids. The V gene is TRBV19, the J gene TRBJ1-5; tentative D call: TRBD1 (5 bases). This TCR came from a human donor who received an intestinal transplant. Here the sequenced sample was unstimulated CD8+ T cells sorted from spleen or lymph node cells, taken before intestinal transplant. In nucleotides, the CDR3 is TGTGCCAGTAACACGTGGGGGCAGCCCCAGCATTTT. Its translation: CASNTWGQPQHF.